This T cell receptor beta chain came from a study of patients and donors after allogeneic stem cell transplantation. MiXCR, applied by TCRdb to the RT-PCR reads, yields one record per CDR3 protein. The sample holds roughly 880,000 distinct CDR3 sequences, more than 15% seen once. This receptor was taken from a human donor who was either an allogeneic HSCT recipient or a stem cell or donor lymphocyte infusion donor (not recorded which). It is not recorded whose cells these are; they may come from a transplant donor. The sequenced sample was blood, either unsorted or a sorted T cell fraction (not recorded which).

This CDR3 is CASSRASWTSGRANTGELFF. CDR3 DNA sequence: TGTGCCAGCAGCCGAGCGAGTTGGACTAGCGGGAGGGCGAACACCGGGGAGCTGTTTTTT. The chain carries TRBV6-2 or TRBV6-3 and TRBJ2-2; 15 bases align to TRBD2. V shed 6 bases and J 0 bases; nucleotides not matched to a gene: 11. The CDR3 runs 20 residues. The germline gives CDR1 MNHEY, CDR2 SVGEGT.